The entry below describes one TCR beta chain. The antigen this receptor binds is unknown. No much larger clone exists at a distance of one base, and base qualities are not known. The library was obtained by 5' RACE. The sequencer listed for this sample is Illumina HiSeq 2500. A second PCR of 7 to 11 cycles was run with a J-beta primer mix and a sample-barcoded 5' primer. A unique molecular identifier was introduced onto each TCR beta cDNA molecule by a template-switch 5' adaptor carrying 12 random nucleotides. Each sample yielded at least 2.5 million CDR3-containing paired-end reads. The Mint cDNA synthesis kit, primed by a TRBC-specific oligonucleotide, was used to synthesize first-strand cDNA from all RNA. After uracil-DNA glycosylase treatment, a first 18-cycle PCR used universal primers M1SS and BC2_uni_R on all cDNA. Processing in the source paper ran as follows. For normalization, 1 million high-quality reads were randomly selected from each sample, with every read carrying a distinct molecular identifier. Instead of being binned into consensus sequences, reads with shared molecular identifiers were discarded. MiTCR, with a Q25 quality threshold and the strictest error-elimination algorithm, was used for CDR3 identification, clonotype clustering and error correction. A nonparametric unseen species model with Euler transformation was used to estimate a lower bound on total TCR beta diversity. In-frame beta chains were kept once TCRdb had trimmed the public reads at Q25 with fastp and called clones with MiXCR. Rows with a matching CDR3 protein are joined into one entry that keeps the most common DNA and genes. The V and J calls here are based on TCRdb, not the publication. For this sample there are 540,000 or so distinct CDR3 sequences; around 24% appear just once. The leading ten clones occupy approximately 10% of the sample.

This sample was taken from a study of blood T cells in healthy people across ages (dated by TCRdb to between 2014 and 2016). Some background on the complete study: Template switching captured roughly one uniquely barcoded TCR beta cDNA molecule per two T cells in model experiments. For two donors (one aged 18 to 30 and one aged 80 or older), the study analyzed two additional independent replicas of 1 million unique cDNA reads from the same blood draw. Donors were grouped into four age groups: young (average roughly 15 years), middle-aged (over 35), aged (around 60) and long-lived (around 80). Age-related changes in TCR beta repertoire diversity were measured in the study by deep sequencing normalized with unique cDNA molecular identifiers.

Systemically healthy Caucasian individuals from Russia, 35 to 50 in total and aged roughly 6 to 100 years, were included as donors. Around 10 milliliters of peripheral blood were collected from each donor into EDTA-treated Vacutainer tubes. Ficoll-Paque density-gradient centrifugation was used to isolate PBMCs, with at least 7 million per sample. Total RNA was extracted from PBMCs with Trizol reagent, with at least 6 micrograms obtained per sample. The percentages of naive CD45RAhigh/CD27high T cells were determined by flow cytometry on a PBMC aliquot from every donor. The CDR3 contains 18 residues, cysteine and phenylalanine counted. The only DNA kept is the CDR3, 54 bases in frame from the first base. What the work shows at the level of the full study, not this receptor alone: Compared with the aged group, the long-lived group had more naive CD4+ T cells, fewer expanded clones and increased TCR diversity, suggesting age selection. The percentage of naive T cells measured by flow cytometry correlated strongly with observed TCR beta diversity. The CMV infection status of donors was not known, potentially confounding age-related changes in expanded clonotypes. Estimates of total diversity based on one million sequenced T cells were regarded as lower bounds and as underestimates. Bulk unsorted PBMC profiling prevented conclusive comparison of naive and antigen-experienced compartments. Observed TCR beta diversity per million T cells fell roughly linearly with age, and a significant reduction was already apparent by age roughly 40.

These same data were also listed under a study on T cells of mothers and their children. The second publication reports: Nine systemically healthy Caucasian individuals, comprising three mothers and their six children, were included as donors. cDNA synthesis used all of the extracted RNA, with about 1.5 ug of RNA in each 15 ul reaction. In the second PCR, the M1S primer added sample barcodes and 2-4 random nucleotides. Each mother yielded over 8.5 million TCR beta CDR3 reads and each child 2.5 million to 3 million reads. Thymic selection shapes the output of TCR recombination in a similar way in related and unrelated pairs, and inherited differences have a minor effect. Normalized repertoire overlap in related mother-child pairs was always slightly higher than in unrelated mother-child pairs, but the difference was never significant. No persistent microchimeric T cell clones were found, with a detection sensitivity of approximately 94 clones per million clonotypes. The study used deep NGS to compare TCR beta repertoires of mothers and children, seeking features distinguishing related mother-child pairs from unrelated individuals. The mean age was about 40 +/- 4 years for the mothers and roughly 10 +/- 4 years for the children. After adapter ligation was performed with NEBNext reagents, the libraries were sequenced on an Illumina HiSeq 2000 with 100+100 nt paired-end reads. Mother and child libraries were prepared a month apart and sequenced in separate runs to prevent cross-contamination. Each donor had between roughly 450,000 and 2,300,000 distinct TCR beta clonotypes identified. Naive TCR beta clonotypes were estimated from low-frequency clonotypes matched to each donor's FACS-determined naive share, without sorting.

Sequenced material: blood. The V and J segments used are TRBV21-1 and TRBJ2-5; the table's D call TRBD2 went unverified against the DNA. TRBV21-1 is annotated as a pseudogene. This TCR derives from a boy aged 5-17 years in good health. The CDR3 amino acid sequence is: CASSKEGTSGGATETQYF. Here is the DNA: TGTGCCAGCAGCAAAGAGGGGACTAGCGGGGGGGCTACGGAGACCCAGTACTTC.